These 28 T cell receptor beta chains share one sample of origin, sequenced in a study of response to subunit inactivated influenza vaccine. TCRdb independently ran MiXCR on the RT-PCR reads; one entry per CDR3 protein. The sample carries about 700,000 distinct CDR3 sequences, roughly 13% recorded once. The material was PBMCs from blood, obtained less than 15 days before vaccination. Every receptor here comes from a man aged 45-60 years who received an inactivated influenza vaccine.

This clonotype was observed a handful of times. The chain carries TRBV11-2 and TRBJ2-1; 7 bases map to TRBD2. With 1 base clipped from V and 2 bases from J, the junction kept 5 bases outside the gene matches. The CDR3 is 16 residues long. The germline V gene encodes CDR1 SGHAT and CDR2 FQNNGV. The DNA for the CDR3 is TGTGCCAGCAGCTTAGGGGGGGGGGTGGCCTACAATGAGCAGTTCTTC. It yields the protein CASSLGGGVAYNEQFF.

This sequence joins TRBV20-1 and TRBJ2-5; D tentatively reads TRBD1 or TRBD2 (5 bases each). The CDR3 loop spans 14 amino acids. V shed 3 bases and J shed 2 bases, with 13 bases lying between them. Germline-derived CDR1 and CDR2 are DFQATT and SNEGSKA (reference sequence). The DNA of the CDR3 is TGCAGTGCTAGTCCGGGGACCCAACAAGAGACCCAGTACTTC. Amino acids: CSASPGTQQETQYF.

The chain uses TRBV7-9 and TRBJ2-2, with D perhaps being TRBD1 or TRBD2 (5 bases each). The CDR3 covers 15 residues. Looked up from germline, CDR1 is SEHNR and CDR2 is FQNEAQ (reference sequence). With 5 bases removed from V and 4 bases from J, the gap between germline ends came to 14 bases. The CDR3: CASSPRGLGTGELFF. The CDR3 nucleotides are TGTGCCAGCAGCCCGAGGGGTCTTGGCACCGGGGAGCTGTTTTTT.

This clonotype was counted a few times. CDR3 amino acids: CASSSWTQYNEQFF. DNA of the CDR3: TGTGCCAGCAGCTCCTGGACTCAATACAATGAGCAGTTCTTC. The rearrangement joins TRBV9 to TRBJ2-1; D is perhaps TRBD2 (5 bases). The CDR3 extends over 14 amino acids. Trimming pared 4 bases from V and 4 bases from J, leaving 12 bases between. Germline-derived CDR1 and CDR2 are SGDLS and YYNGEE.

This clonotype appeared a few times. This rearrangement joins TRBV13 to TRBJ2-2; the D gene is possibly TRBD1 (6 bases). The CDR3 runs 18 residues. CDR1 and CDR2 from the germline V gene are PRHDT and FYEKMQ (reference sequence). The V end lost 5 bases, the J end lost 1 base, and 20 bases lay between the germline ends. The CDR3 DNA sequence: TGTGCCAGCAGCCGCATCATTCACGACAGGAGGAACACCGGGGAGCTGTTTTTT. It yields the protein CASSRIIHDRRNTGELFF. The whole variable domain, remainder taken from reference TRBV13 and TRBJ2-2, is AAGVIQSPRHLIKEKRETATLKCYPIPRHDTVYWYQQGPGQDPQFLISFYEKMQSDKGSIPDRFSAQQFSDYHSELNMSSLELGDSALYFCASSRIIHDRRNTGELFFGEGSRLTVL.

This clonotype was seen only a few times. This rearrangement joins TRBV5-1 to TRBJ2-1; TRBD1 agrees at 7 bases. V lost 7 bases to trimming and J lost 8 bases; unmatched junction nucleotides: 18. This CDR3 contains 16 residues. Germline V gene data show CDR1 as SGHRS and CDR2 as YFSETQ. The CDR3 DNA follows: TGCGCCAGCCGAGTGGGCCTTCGACAGGGCAGCCATGAGCAGTTCTTC. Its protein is CASRVGLRQGSHEQFF.

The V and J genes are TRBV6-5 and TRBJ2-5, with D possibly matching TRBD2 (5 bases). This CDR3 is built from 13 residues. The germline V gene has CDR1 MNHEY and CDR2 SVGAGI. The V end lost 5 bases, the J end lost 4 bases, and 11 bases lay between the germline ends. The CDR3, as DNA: TGTGCCAGCAGTATCGGGGTCCGAGAGACCCAGTACTTC. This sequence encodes CASSIGVRETQYF.

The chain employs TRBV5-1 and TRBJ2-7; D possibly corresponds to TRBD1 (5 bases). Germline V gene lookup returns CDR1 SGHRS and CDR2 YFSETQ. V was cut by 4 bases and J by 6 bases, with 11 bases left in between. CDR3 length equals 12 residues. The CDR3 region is CASSQGLGEQYF. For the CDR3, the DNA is TGCGCCAGCAGCCAGGGATTGGGCGAGCAGTACTTC.

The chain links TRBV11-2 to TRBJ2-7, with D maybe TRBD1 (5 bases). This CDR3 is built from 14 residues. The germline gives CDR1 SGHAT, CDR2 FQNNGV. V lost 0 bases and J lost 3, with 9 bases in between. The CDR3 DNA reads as TGTGCCAGCAGCTTAGAGGCACAGGACTACGAGCAGTACTTC. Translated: CASSLEAQDYEQYF. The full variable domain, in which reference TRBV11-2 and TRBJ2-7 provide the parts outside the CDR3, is EAGVAQSPRYKIIEKRQSVAFWCNPISGHATLYWYQQILGQGPKLLIQFQNNGVVDDSQLPKDRFSAERLKGVDSTLKIQPAKLEDSAVYLCASSLEAQDYEQYFGPGTRLTVT.

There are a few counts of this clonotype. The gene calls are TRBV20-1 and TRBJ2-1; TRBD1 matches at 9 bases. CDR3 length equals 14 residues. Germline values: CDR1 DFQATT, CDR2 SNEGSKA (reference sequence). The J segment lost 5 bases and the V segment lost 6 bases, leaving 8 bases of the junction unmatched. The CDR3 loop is CSATGDRGNNEQFF. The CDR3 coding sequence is TGCAGTGCCACCGGAGACAGGGGGAACAATGAGCAGTTCTTC.

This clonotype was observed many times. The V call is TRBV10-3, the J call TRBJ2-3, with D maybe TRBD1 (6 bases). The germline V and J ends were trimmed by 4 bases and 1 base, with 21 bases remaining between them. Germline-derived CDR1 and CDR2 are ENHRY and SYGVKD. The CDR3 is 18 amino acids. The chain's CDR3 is CAISGDQGTIVGTDTQYF. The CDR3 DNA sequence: TGTGCCATCAGTGGCGACCAGGGGACCATAGTAGGCACAGATACGCAGTATTTT.

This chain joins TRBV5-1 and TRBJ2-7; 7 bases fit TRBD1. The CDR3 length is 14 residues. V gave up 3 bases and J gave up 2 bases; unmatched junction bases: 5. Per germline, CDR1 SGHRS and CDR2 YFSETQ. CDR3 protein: CASSYGTEAYEQYF. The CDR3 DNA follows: TGCGCCAGCAGCTACGGGACAGAAGCCTACGAGCAGTACTTC. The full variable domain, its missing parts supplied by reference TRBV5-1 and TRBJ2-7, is KAGVTQTPRYLIKTRGQQVTLSCSPISGHRSVSWYQQTPGQGLQFLFEYFSETQRNKGNFPGRFSGRQFSNSRSEMNVSTLELGDSALYLCASSYGTEAYEQYFGPGTRLTVT.

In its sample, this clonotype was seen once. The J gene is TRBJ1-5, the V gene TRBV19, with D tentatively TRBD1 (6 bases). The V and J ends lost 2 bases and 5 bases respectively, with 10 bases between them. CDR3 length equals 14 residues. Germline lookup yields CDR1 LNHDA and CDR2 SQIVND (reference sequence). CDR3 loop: CASSITHRDQPQHF. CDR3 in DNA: TGTGCCAGTAGTATAACACACAGGGATCAGCCCCAGCATTTT.

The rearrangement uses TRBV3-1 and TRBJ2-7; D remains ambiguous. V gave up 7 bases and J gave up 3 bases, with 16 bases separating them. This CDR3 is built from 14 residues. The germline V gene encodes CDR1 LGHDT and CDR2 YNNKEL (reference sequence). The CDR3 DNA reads TGTGCCAGCACCAACGGGCCGGACGGCTACGAGCAGTACTTC. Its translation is CASTNGPDGYEQYF.

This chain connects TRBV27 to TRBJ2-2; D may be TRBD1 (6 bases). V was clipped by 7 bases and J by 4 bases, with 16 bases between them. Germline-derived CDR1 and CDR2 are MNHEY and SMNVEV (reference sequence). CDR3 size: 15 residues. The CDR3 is CASKRTVLVTGELFF. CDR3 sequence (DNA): TGTGCCAGCAAACGGACAGTCCTGGTCACCGGGGAGCTGTTTTTT.

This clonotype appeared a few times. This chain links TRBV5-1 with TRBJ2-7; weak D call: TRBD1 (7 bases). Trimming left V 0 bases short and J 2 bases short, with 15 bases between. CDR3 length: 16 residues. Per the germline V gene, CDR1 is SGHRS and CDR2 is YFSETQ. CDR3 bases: TGCGCCAGCAGCTTGGCCGCGGCAGGGGGGACCTACGAGCAGTACTTC. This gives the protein CASSLAAAGGTYEQYF.

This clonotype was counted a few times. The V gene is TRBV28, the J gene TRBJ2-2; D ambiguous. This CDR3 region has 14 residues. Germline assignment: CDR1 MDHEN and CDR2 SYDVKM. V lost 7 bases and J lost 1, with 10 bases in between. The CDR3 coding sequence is TGTGCCAGCACCCACACCCAGAACACCGGGGAGCTGTTTTTT. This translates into CASTHTQNTGELFF.

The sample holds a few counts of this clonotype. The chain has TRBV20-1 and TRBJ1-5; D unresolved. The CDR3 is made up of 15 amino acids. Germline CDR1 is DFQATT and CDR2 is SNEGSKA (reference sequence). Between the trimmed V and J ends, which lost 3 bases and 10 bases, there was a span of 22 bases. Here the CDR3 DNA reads TGCAGTGCTAGCTCCCCGGAGGACCCGAAGGGACCCCAGCATTTT. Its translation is CSASSPEDPKGPQHF.

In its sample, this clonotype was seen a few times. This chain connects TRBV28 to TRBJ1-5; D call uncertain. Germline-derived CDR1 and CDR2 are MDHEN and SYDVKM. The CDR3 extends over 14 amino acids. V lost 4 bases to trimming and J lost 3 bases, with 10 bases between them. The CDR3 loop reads CASSSQIPNQPQHF. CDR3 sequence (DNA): TGTGCCAGCAGTTCACAGATCCCCAATCAGCCCCAGCATTTT.

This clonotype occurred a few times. The CDR3 spells CASSLEGQANEQFF. CDR3 nucleotide sequence: TGCGCCAGCAGCTTGGAAGGACAGGCCAATGAGCAGTTCTTC. The chain has TRBV5-1 and TRBJ2-1; 7 bases are shared with TRBD1. CDR3 length: 14 amino acids. The V segment lost 0 bases and the J segment 6 bases; nucleotides outside the gene matches: 3. CDR1 and CDR2 (germline): SGHRS, YFSETQ. Filled out from reference TRBV5-1 and TRBJ2-1, the complete variable domain reads KAGVTQTPRYLIKTRGQQVTLSCSPISGHRSVSWYQQTPGQGLQFLFEYFSETQRNKGNFPGRFSGRQFSNSRSEMNVSTLELGDSALYLCASSLEGQANEQFFGPGTRLTVL.

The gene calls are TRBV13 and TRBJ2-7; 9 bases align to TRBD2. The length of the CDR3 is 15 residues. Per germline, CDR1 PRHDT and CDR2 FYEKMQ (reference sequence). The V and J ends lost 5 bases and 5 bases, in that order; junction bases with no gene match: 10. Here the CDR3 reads CASSLFSGSFNEQYF. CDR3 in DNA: TGTGCCAGCAGCCTCTTTAGCGGGAGTTTCAACGAGCAGTACTTC.

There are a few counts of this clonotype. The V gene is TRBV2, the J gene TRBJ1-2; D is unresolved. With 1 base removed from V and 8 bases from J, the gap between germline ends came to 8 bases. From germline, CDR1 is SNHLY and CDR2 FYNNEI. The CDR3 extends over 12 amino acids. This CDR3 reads CASSEGDRGYTF. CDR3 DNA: TGTGCCAGCAGTGAAGGAGATCGGGGCTACACCTTC.

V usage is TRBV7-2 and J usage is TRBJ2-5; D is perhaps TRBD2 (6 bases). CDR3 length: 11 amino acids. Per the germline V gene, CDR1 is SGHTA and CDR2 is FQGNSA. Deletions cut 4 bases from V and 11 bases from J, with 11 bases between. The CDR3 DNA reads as TGTGCCAGCAGCTACGGACTAACGCAGTACTTC. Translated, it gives CASSYGLTQYF.

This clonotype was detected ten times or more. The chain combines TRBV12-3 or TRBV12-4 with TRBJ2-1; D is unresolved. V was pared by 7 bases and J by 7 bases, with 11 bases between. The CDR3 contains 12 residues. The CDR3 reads CASTWGLNEQFF. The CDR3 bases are TGTGCCAGCACCTGGGGTCTTAATGAGCAGTTCTTC.

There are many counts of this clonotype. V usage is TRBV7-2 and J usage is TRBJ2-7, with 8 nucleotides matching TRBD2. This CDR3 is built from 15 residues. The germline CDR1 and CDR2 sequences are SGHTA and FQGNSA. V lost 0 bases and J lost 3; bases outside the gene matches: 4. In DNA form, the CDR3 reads TGTGCCAGCAGCTTAGCCTCCGGGACTAGCTACGAGCAGTACTTC. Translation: CASSLASGTSYEQYF.

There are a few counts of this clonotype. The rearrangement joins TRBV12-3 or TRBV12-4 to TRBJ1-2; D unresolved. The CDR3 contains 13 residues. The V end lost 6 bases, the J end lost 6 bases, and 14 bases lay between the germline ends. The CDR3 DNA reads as TGTGCCAGCAGAATCACCGGGTTCCATGGCTACACCTTC. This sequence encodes CASRITGFHGYTF.

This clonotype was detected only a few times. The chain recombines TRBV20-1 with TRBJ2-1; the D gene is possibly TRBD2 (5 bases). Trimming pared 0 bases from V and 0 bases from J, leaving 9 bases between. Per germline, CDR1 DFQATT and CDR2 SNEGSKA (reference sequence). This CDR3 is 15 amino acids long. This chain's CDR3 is CSAREPGISYNEQFF. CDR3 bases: TGCAGTGCTAGAGAGCCCGGGATCTCCTACAATGAGCAGTTCTTC.

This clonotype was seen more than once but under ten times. The CDR3 bases are TGTGCCAGCAGTTTAGCGATCGGAGGCACGATAATCTCTGGGGCCAACGTCCTGACTTTC. Protein: CASSLAIGGTIISGANVLTF. The chain combines TRBV12-3 or TRBV12-4 with TRBJ2-6; D is possibly TRBD2 (5 bases). Trimming stripped 0 bases from V and 0 bases from J, with 18 bases between. This CDR3 region has 20 residues.